This is a list of T cell receptor beta chains from one sample in a study of blood T cell repertoires in COVID-19. Some clones are missing from TCRdb's copy, which holds only in-frame ones; the method was immunoSEQ multiplex PCR. The table records approximately 35,000 clones, more than 75% of them present only once. Source material: peripheral blood. Source of these receptors: a human donor in a cohort sampled during active COVID-19. CDR3s include the opening cysteine and the closing phenylalanine or tryptophan. A D gene is named only where the DNA matches it firmly. Rows may omit the clone size; those that give it use once, few, many or a size class.

TRBJ1-2	TRBD1	few	TRBV28	CASSLTGTGGNGYTF	TGTGCCAGCAGTTTAACGGGGACAGGGGGTAATGGCTACACCTTC
TRBJ1-5	.	.	TRBV21-1	CASSKAGGNNQPQHF	TGTGCCAGCAGCAAAGCGGGGGGAAATAATCAGCCCCAGCATTTT
TRBJ2-7	.	once	TRBV5-1	CASSINPEGEQYF	TGCGCCAGCAGCATTAACCCTGAGGGCGAGCAGTACTTC
TRBJ2-7	.	.	TRBV28	CASIPGQSYEQYF	TGTGCCAGCATACCAGGACAGAGCTACGAGCAGTACTTC
TRBJ2-7	TRBD1	.	TRBV5-1	CASSLAVRQGTSYEQYF	TGCGCCAGCAGCTTGGCCGTGAGACAGGGTACTTCCTACGAGCAGTACTTC
TRBJ1-5	.	.	TRBV19	CASSMSRGGNQPQHF	TGTGCCAGTAGTATGTCCAGGGGAGGCAATCAGCCCCAGCATTTT
TRBJ2-7	TRBD1	.	TRBV11-2	CASSLGPGQGVYEQYF	TGTGCCAGCAGCTTAGGCCCGGGACAGGGGGTCTACGAGCAGTACTTC
TRBJ2-1	.	.	TRBV11-2	CASSFSLLPGGYNEQFF	TGTGCCAGCAGCTTTAGCCTCCTACCGGGCGGGTACAATGAGCAGTTCTTC
TRBJ2-7	TRBD1	.	TRBV10-2	CASSGQGLSYEQYF	TGCGCCAGCAGTGGACAGGGCCTCTCCTACGAGCAGTACTTC
TRBJ2-3	TRBD2	.	TRBV11-2	CASSLGLAARTQYF	TGTGCCAGCAGCTTGGGCCTAGCGGCACGTACGCAGTATTTT
TRBJ2-3	TRBD2	.	TRBV5-1	CASSHGTSGATDTQYF	TGCGCCAGCAGCCATGGGACTAGCGGGGCTACAGATACGCAGTATTTT
TRBJ2-7	.	once	TRBV5-4	CASSVQGGEQYF	TGTGCCAGCAGCGTCCAGGGGGGCGAGCAGTACTTC
TRBJ1-5	TRBD1	.	TRBV24-1	CATSDLRGQGGNQPQHF	TGTGCCACCAGTGATTTAAGGGGACAGGGTGGCAATCAGCCCCAGCATTTT
TRBJ1-1	.	.	TRBV6-5	CASRGGATEAFF	TGTGCCAGCAGAGGGGGGGCCACTGAAGCTTTCTTT
TRBJ2-5	TRBD2	.	TRBV7-2	CASSPSGVQETQYF	TGTGCCAGCAGCCCTAGCGGGGTCCAAGAGACCCAGTACTTC
TRBJ1-2	TRBD1	once	TRBV3-1/TRBV3-2	CASSRQAGGFIVGYTF	TGTGCCAGCAGCCGTCAGGCAGGGGGCTTCATTGTGGGCTACACCTTC
TRBJ2-7	TRBD2	.	TRBV7-2	CASSLGLADYEQYF	TGTGCCAGCAGCCTAGGACTAGCGGATTACGAGCAGTACTTC
TRBJ1-5	TRBD1	once	TRBV5-8	CASSLEQGALQPQHF	TGTGCCAGCAGCTTGGAACAGGGGGCATTACAGCCCCAGCATTTT
TRBJ1-5	.	.	TRBV4-3	CASSQGYRQPQHF	TGCGCCAGCAGCCAAGGCTACCGTCAGCCCCAGCATTTT
TRBJ2-2	TRBD2	.	TRBV11-3	CASSSGTRRFTGELFF	TGTGCCAGCAGCTCCGGGACTAGGAGGTTCACCGGGGAGCTGTTTTTT
TRBJ2-7	.	few	TRBV5-1	CASSPERTINEQYF	TGCGCCAGCAGCCCGGAAAGGACAATCAACGAGCAGTACTTC
TRBJ2-5	.	.	TRBV10-3	CAIGASIAETQYF	TGTGCCATCGGGGCAAGTATTGCAGAGACCCAGTACTTC